A selection of T cell receptor beta chains follows, all from one sample in a study of Graves' ophthalmopathy and Graves' hyperthyroidism. Each CDR3 protein is one row after TCRdb ran MiXCR on the multiplex PCR reads. Here the sample spans around 1,200,000 distinct CDR3 sequences, about two fifths being singletons. Sequences were obtained from peripheral blood or thyroid tissue (not recorded which). Every receptor here comes from an adult man with Graves' hyperthyroidism. Each CDR3 is given with its conserved first and last residue. The order of the fields is CDR3 DNA, CDR3 protein, V gene, J gene, D gene, clone size. D genes are given only for firm matches. The listing skips clone size in some rows; elsewhere it reads once, few, many or a size class.

cdr3_nt: TGTGCCACCGGCAGAGATCCAGGGGTAGGGTCACCCCCCCACTTT
cdr3_aa: CATGRDPGVGSPPHF
v_call: TRBV15
j_call: TRBJ1-6
d_call: -
clone_size: -

cdr3_nt: TGTGCCAGCAGCAAACAGGGCAATCAGCCCCAGCATTTT
cdr3_aa: CASSKQGNQPQHF
v_call: TRBV7-2
j_call: TRBJ1-5
d_call: -
clone_size: many

cdr3_nt: TGTGCCAGTAACTTACAGGGAACGCATCAGCCCCAGCATTTT
cdr3_aa: CASNLQGTHQPQHF
v_call: TRBV19
j_call: TRBJ1-5
d_call: -
clone_size: many

cdr3_nt: TGTGCCAGCAGCTCGCAGACAGCGAACACTGAAGCTTTCTTT
cdr3_aa: CASSSQTANTEAFF
v_call: TRBV5-5
j_call: TRBJ1-1
d_call: -
clone_size: -

cdr3_nt: TGTGCCATCAGTGCGGGCAATGAGCAGTTCTTC
cdr3_aa: CAISAGNEQFF
v_call: TRBV10-3
j_call: TRBJ2-1
d_call: -
clone_size: -

cdr3_nt: TGCAGTGCTGACCAGACAGGGGAAACACACATGAACACTGAAGCTTTCTTT
cdr3_aa: CSADQTGETHMNTEAFF
v_call: TRBV20-1
j_call: TRBJ1-1
d_call: TRBD1
clone_size: many

cdr3_nt: TGCGCCAGCAGTGGTGAGGCAGGGGGTTCCTACGAGCAGTACTTC
cdr3_aa: CASSGEAGGSYEQYF
v_call: TRBV5-1
j_call: TRBJ2-7
d_call: TRBD1
clone_size: -

cdr3_nt: TGTGCCACCAATGAGGACAGCCAAGAGACCCAGTACTTC
cdr3_aa: CATNEDSQETQYF
v_call: TRBV15
j_call: TRBJ2-5
d_call: -
clone_size: many

cdr3_nt: TGTGCCAGCAGCTTAGTTGGCTCCTTTGGCTACACCTTC
cdr3_aa: CASSLVGSFGYTF
v_call: TRBV7-2
j_call: TRBJ1-2
d_call: -
clone_size: few

cdr3_nt: TGTGCCAGCAGTGCTAGAGGGCCCCTTAGGGGGAACACTGAAGCTTTCTTT
cdr3_aa: CASSARGPLRGNTEAFF
v_call: TRBV25-1
j_call: TRBJ1-1
d_call: -
clone_size: -

cdr3_nt: TGTGCCTGGAGCGGGCTAGCGGGATTACGACAGTACTTC
cdr3_aa: CAWSGLAGLRQYF
v_call: TRBV7-9
j_call: TRBJ2-7
d_call: TRBD2
clone_size: -

cdr3_nt: TGTGCCAGCAGCGAGACAGTGAACACTGAAGCTTTCTTT
cdr3_aa: CASSETVNTEAFF
v_call: TRBV9
j_call: TRBJ1-1
d_call: -
clone_size: many

cdr3_nt: TGCAGTGCTAGAGATGGTCGGCTAGCGGGGTCCTACGAGCAGTACTTC
cdr3_aa: CSARDGRLAGSYEQYF
v_call: TRBV20-1
j_call: TRBJ2-7
d_call: TRBD2
clone_size: -

cdr3_nt: TGTGCCAGCAGCTTCGGGACAGATAACTATGGCTACACCTTC
cdr3_aa: CASSFGTDNYGYTF
v_call: TRBV5-5
j_call: TRBJ1-2
d_call: TRBD1
clone_size: many

cdr3_nt: TGTGCCAGTCGGACGGCAGGCTATGGCTACACCTTC
cdr3_aa: CASRTAGYGYTF
v_call: TRBV19
j_call: TRBJ1-2
d_call: -
clone_size: many

cdr3_nt: TGTGCCAGCAGCGGAACAGGGGTTGACGCCTACGAGCAGTACTTC
cdr3_aa: CASSGTGVDAYEQYF
v_call: TRBV7-9
j_call: TRBJ2-7
d_call: TRBD1
clone_size: -

cdr3_nt: TGCAGTGCTAGAGATCGCAGGGGATGTAGCAATCAGCCCCAGCATTTT
cdr3_aa: CSARDRRGCSNQPQHF
v_call: TRBV20-1
j_call: TRBJ1-5
d_call: -
clone_size: -

cdr3_nt: TGTGCCATCAGAGCTTCCGGGACAGGAAAAATTTACGAGCAGTACTTC
cdr3_aa: CAIRASGTGKIYEQYF
v_call: TRBV10-3
j_call: TRBJ2-7
d_call: TRBD1
clone_size: few

cdr3_nt: TGTGCCAGCAGCGCGGACAGCTTGAATGAAAAACTGTTTTTT
cdr3_aa: CASSADSLNEKLFF
v_call: TRBV9
j_call: TRBJ1-4
d_call: -
clone_size: many

cdr3_nt: TGTGCCAGCAGTTATCAAGGGACAGGGGTACAGTACTTC
cdr3_aa: CASSYQGTGVQYF
v_call: TRBV6-6
j_call: TRBJ2-7
d_call: TRBD1
clone_size: -

cdr3_nt: TGTGCCAGCAGGGGTACTGGACAGGGTGGCAATCAGCCCCAGCATTTT
cdr3_aa: CASRGTGQGGNQPQHF
v_call: TRBV12-3/TRBV12-4
j_call: TRBJ1-5
d_call: TRBD1
clone_size: many

cdr3_nt: TGTGCCAGCAGTTTATGGGCAGGGTTCGGAAACACCATATATTTT
cdr3_aa: CASSLWAGFGNTIYF
v_call: TRBV12-3/TRBV12-4
j_call: TRBJ1-3
d_call: -
clone_size: -

cdr3_nt: TGCGCCAGCAGCTCAAGGAAGGGGGACTGGGACGAGCAGTACTTC
cdr3_aa: CASSSRKGDWDEQYF
v_call: TRBV5-1
j_call: TRBJ2-7
d_call: -
clone_size: many

cdr3_nt: TGTGCCAGTAGTAACGTCGCGGGAGGCGAGCAGTACTTC
cdr3_aa: CASSNVAGGEQYF
v_call: TRBV19
j_call: TRBJ2-7
d_call: TRBD2
clone_size: many

cdr3_nt: TGTGCCAGCAGCTTAGGTCGGACAGGGTACACCGGGGAGCTGTTTTTT
cdr3_aa: CASSLGRTGYTGELFF
v_call: TRBV7-9
j_call: TRBJ2-2
d_call: TRBD1
clone_size: few

cdr3_nt: TGCGCCAGCAGCCAGACACCCGGGACAGATAATTCACCCCTCCACTTT
cdr3_aa: CASSQTPGTDNSPLHF
v_call: TRBV4-1
j_call: TRBJ1-6
d_call: TRBD1
clone_size: -

cdr3_nt: TGTGCCAGCAGCTTACGAGCTGGGCATAACTATGGCTACACCTTC
cdr3_aa: CASSLRAGHNYGYTF
v_call: TRBV7-2
j_call: TRBJ1-2
d_call: -
clone_size: many

cdr3_nt: TGTGCCAGCATCCCGGACGGGGATACGCAGTATTTT
cdr3_aa: CASIPDGDTQYF
v_call: TRBV2
j_call: TRBJ2-3
d_call: -
clone_size: -

cdr3_nt: TGCAGTGCCCGGACAGGCCAGTTCGGGGAGCTGTTTTTT
cdr3_aa: CSARTGQFGELFF
v_call: TRBV20-1
j_call: TRBJ2-2
d_call: TRBD1
clone_size: few

cdr3_nt: TGTGCCATCAAAGTGACAGGGACAGAGACCCAGTACTTC
cdr3_aa: CAIKVTGTETQYF
v_call: TRBV10-3
j_call: TRBJ2-5
d_call: TRBD1
clone_size: -

cdr3_nt: TGTGCCAGCGAGCTCTCCTACGAGCAGTACTTC
cdr3_aa: CASELSYEQYF
v_call: TRBV12-3/TRBV12-4
j_call: TRBJ2-7
d_call: -
clone_size: -